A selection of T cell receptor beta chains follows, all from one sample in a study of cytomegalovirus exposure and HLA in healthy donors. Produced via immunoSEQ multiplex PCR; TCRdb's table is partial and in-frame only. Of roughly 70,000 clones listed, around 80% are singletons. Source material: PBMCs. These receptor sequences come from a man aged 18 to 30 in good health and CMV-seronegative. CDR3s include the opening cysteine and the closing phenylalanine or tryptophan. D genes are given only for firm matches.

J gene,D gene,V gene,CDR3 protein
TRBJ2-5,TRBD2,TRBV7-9,CASSLASGTETQYF
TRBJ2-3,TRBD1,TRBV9,CASSLGQGLDTQYF
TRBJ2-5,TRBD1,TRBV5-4,CASSPMTGQETQYF
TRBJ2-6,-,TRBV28,CASNSRGSGANVLTF
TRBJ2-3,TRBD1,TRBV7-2,CASSLGDRHRSTDTQYF
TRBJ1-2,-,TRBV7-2,CASSPAGGVFDGYTF
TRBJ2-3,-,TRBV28,CASSFILGHLSTDTQYF
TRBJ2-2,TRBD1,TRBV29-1,CSAEVMDRGVGTGELFF
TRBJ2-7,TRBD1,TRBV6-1,CASSLGTGFAYEQYF
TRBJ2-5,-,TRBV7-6,CASSLGGQGGETQYF
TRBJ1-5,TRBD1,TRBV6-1,CASSDMTGVGGQPQHF
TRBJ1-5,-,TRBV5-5,CASSERGGQPQHF
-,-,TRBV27,CASSPNSYEQYF
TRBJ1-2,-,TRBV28,CASSLTGGSSYGYTF
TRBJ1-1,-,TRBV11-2,CASSPLGTEAFF
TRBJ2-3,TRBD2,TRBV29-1,CSALTSGYTQYF
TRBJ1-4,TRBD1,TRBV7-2,CASSLETGTNEKLFF
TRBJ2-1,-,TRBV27,CASRLYNEQFF
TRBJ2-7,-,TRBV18,CASSPSRGGSYEQYF
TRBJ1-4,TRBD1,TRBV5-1,CASTQQGAPNEKLFF
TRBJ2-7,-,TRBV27,CASRPRHLYEQYF
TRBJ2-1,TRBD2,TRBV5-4,CASSYGLGDYNEQFF
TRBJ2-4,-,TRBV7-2,CASRNTSFYIQYF
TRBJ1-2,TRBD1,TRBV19,CASSPNMGQVINYGYTF
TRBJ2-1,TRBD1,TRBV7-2,CASSSWTGRMRYNEQFF
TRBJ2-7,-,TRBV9,CASSPRSGSYEQYF
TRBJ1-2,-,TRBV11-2,CASSLEGAGYTF
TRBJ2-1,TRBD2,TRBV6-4,CASSEEREGPDEQFF
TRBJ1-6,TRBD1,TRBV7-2,CASSLVGTENSPLHF
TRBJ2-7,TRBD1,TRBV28,CASSQRQGPYEQYF
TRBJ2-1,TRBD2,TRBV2,CASRGGSVPDEQFF
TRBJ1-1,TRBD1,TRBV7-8,CASSSKEGQSMNTEAFF
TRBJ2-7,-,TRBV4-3,CASSQDRWERGYEQYF
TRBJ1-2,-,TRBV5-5,CASSPDSGGYGYTF
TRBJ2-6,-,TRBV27,CASSLQLQIGLGANVLTF
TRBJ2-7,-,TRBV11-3,CASSRGQSGLQVLGEQYF
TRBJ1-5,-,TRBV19,CASSGGADSNQPQHF